The T cell receptor beta chain under discussion was sequenced for a study of lymphopenia after photon versus proton radiotherapy. This clone was observed once. What it binds is unknown. Some clones are missing from TCRdb's copy, which holds only in-frame ones; the method was immunoSEQ multiplex PCR. This repertoire shows around 62,000 clones, 70% to 85% found once; its top ten account for around 2.1%. Study outcomes and limitations: Photon-treated patients lost naive T cells and TCR diversity; proton-treated stayed stable.

The germline CDR1 and CDR2 sequences are SGHDT and YYEEEE. The length of the CDR3 is 17 residues. Trimming stripped 3 bases from V and 1 base from J, with 14 bases between. V gene TRBV5-6 combines with J gene TRBJ1-6, with D perhaps TRBD1 (6 bases). Sequenced material: peripheral blood, taken from a patient treated with proton-based radiotherapy. The TCR sequence derives from a man aged 55 to 69 with pancreatic cancer. CDR3 sequence (DNA): TGTGCCAGCAGCTCCGACAGGTCGGGGTCCTATAATTCACCCCTCCACTTT. This encodes CASSSDRSGSYNSPLHF.